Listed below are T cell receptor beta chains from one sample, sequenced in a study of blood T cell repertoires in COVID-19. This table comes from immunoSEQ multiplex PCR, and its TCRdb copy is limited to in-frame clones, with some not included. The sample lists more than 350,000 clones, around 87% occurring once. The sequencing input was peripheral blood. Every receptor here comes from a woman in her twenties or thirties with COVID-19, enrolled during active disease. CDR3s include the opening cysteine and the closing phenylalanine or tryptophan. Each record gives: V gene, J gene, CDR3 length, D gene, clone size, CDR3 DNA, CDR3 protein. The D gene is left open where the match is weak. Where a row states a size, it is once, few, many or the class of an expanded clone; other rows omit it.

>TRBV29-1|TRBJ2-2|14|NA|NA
TGCAGCGTTGCTGGGGGCATTAACACCGGGGAGCTGTTTTTT
CSVAGGINTGELFF
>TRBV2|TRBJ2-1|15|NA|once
TGTGCCAGCAGTGTGGAGGGAGTCTTTTACAATGAGCAGTTCTTC
CASSVEGVFYNEQFF
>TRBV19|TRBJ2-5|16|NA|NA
TGTGCCAGTAGTATTTCGACAGGACCTACAGGAGAGACCCAGTACTTC
CASSISTGPTGETQYF
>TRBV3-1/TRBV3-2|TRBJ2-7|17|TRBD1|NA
TGTGCCAGCCAGCCAAGGTTGGGAGGCAGGGGGCTCCACGAGCAGTACTTC
CASQPRLGGRGLHEQYF
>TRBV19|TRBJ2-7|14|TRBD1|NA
TGTGCCAGTAGTGCGCAGGGGGCAAAGTACGAGCAGTACTTC
CASSAQGAKYEQYF
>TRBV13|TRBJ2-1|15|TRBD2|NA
TGTGCCAGCAGCTTCTGGATAGCGGGAGTTAATGAGCAGTTCTTC
CASSFWIAGVNEQFF
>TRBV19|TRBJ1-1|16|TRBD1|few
TGTGCCAGTAGTGGGACAGGGGGAAATATGAACACTGAAGCTTTCTTT
CASSGTGGNMNTEAFF
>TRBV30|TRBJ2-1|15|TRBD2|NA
TGTGCCTGGAGTGGTAAGGGACTAGCGGGCCCGAGGCAGTTCTTC
CAWSGKGLAGPRQFF
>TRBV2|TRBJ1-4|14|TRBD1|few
TGTGCCAGCACTCCGGGACAGGGGGGTAATGAACTGTTTTTT
CASTPGQGGNELFF
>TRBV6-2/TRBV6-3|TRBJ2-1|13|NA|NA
TGTGCCAGCAGTACACAGCACTACAATGAGCAGTTCTTC
CASSTQHYNEQFF
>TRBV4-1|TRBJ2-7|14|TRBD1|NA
TGCGCCAGCACCCCGGGACAGGGATCCTACGAGCAGTACTTC
CASTPGQGSYEQYF
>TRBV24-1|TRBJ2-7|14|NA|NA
TGTGCCACCAGTGACGCGGGACGGTCAGAGGGGCAGTACTTC
CATSDAGRSEGQYF
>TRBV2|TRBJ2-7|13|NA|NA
TGTGCCAGCAGGGCCACAGCAAACTACGAGCAGTACTTC
CASRATANYEQYF
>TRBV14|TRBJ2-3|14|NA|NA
TGTGCCAGCAGCCAAGTCGGGGGCACAGATACGCAGTATTTT
CASSQVGGTDTQYF
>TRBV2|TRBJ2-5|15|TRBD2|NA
TGTGCCAGCAGTGAGCCCACTAGCGGTCAGGAGACCCAGTACTTC
CASSEPTSGQETQYF
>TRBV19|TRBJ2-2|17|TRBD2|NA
TGTGCCAGTAGTATAGTCGGCGGGAGGGCGGGGACCGGGGAGCTGTTTTTT
CASSIVGGRAGTGELFF
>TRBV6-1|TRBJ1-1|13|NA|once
TGTGCCAGCAGTGATGCAGGCAGGGGTGAAGCTTTCTTT
CASSDAGRGEAFF
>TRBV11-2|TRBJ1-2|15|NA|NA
TGTGCCAGCAGCCCCGACACAGCCTTTAACTATGGCTACACCTTC
CASSPDTAFNYGYTF
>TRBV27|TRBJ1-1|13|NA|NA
TGTGCCAGCAGTTTTATCCCGGGGACTGAAGCTTTCTTT
CASSFIPGTEAFF
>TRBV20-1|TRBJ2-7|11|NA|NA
TGCAGTGGTGTTCTTCGCTACGAGCAGTACTTC
CSGVLRYEQYF
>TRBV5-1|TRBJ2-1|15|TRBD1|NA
TGCGCCAGCAGCGGACAGGGATTCGGTACGGATGAGCAGTTCTTC
CASSGQGFGTDEQFF
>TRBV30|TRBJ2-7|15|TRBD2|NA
TGTGCCTGGAGTCGGAGGTGGACTAGCGACTACGAGCAGTACTTC
CAWSRRWTSDYEQYF
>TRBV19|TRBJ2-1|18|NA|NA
TGTGCCAGTAGTATCTCCCCTGGGGCTCCACACTCCTACAATGAGCAGTTCTTC
CASSISPGAPHSYNEQFF
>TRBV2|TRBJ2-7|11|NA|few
TGTGCCAGCAGGGACAGATACGAGCAGTACTTC
CASRDRYEQYF
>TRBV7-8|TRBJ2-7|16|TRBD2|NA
TGTGCCAGCAGCACTCGGACCGGACTAGCGGGACGGGAGCAGTACTTC
CASSTRTGLAGREQYF
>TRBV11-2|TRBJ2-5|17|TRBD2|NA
TGTGCCAGCAGCCAGGCGACTAGCGGGACGGGGCAAGAGACCCAGTACTTC
CASSQATSGTGQETQYF
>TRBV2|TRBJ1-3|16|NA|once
TGTGCCAGCAGTGAGTTCTCAGGGATCATCGGAAACACCATATATTTT
CASSEFSGIIGNTIYF
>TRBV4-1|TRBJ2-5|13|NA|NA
TGCGCCAGCAGCCTAGAGAGTTGGGAGACCCAGTACTTC
CASSLESWETQYF
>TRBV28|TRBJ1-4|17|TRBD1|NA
TGTGCCAGCAACTTAAGACAGGGCAGAAGAACTAATGAAAAACTGTTTTTT
CASNLRQGRRTNEKLFF